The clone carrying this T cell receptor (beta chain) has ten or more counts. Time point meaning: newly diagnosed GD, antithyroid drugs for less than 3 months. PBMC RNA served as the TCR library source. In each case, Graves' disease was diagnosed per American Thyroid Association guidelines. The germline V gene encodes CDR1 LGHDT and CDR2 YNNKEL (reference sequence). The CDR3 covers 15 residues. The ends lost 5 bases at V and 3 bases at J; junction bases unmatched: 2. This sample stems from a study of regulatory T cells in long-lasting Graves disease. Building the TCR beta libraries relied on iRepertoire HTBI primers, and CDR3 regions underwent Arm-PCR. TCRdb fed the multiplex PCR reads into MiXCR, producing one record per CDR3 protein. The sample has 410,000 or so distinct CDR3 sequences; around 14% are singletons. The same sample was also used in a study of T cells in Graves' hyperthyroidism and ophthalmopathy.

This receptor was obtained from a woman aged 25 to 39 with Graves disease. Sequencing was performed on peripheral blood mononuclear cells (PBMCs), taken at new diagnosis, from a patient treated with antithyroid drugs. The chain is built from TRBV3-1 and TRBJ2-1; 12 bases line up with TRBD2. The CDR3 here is CASSWGLAGYNEQFF. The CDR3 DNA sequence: TGTGCCAGCAGCTGGGGACTAGCGGGCTACAATGAGCAGTTCTTC.